Listed here are 2 T cell receptor beta chains from one sample, sequenced in a study of TET2 disruption in CD19-targeted CAR T cells. As to treatment: autologous CTL019 cells: CD19 CAR with 4-1BB and CD3 zeta domains. Libraries were prepared by immunoSEQ multiplex PCR; TCRdb keeps only in-frame clonotypes and omits some of them. This sample's clone table lists approximately 27,000 clones. These TCRs' antigens remain unknown. The sequenced sample was CD8- CAR+ T cells sorted from cultured blood T cells, obtained for CD19 CAR T cell therapy. The subset: CD8-negative CAR-positive T cells from the infusion product. The receptors come from a man aged 65 to 79 with chronic lymphocytic leukemia.

CDR3 region: CASSTTWTGTGRYEAFF. Partial CDR3 DNA: TGTGCCAGCAGCACTACCTGGACCGGGACAGGGAGATACGAG. The chain joins TRBV7-6 to TRBJ1-1; 9 bases map to TRBD1. Coverage ceases 3 residues before the CDR3 finishes, and the germline J gene fills in the end. Germline lookup yields CDR1 SGHVS and CDR2 FNYEAQ. CDR3 length: 17 residues.

About this clone: From the germline J gene comes the end of the CDR3, since the read stops 3 residues before it. The chain uses TRBV20-1 and TRBJ2-1, with 7 positions matching TRBD2. This CDR3 is built from 15 residues. Looked up from germline, CDR1 is DFQATT and CDR2 is SNEGSKA (reference sequence). The trim removed 3 bases at V and 7 bases at J, leaving 12 bases unmatched. CDR3 bases read: TGCAGTGCTAGTCGGGTGGCTAGCGGACGTAATGAG. It codes for CSASRVASGRNE. The whole CDR3 protein reads CSASRVASGRNEQFF.